A single sample is the source of the 9 T cell receptor beta chains below, sequenced in a study of cytomegalovirus exposure and HLA in healthy donors. The data were produced by immunoSEQ multiplex PCR, yet TCRdb's version contains in-frame clones alone and is incomplete. The profile covers 250,000 to 350,000 clones, with 70% to 90% appearing a single time and roughly 0.8% taken by the ten largest. Sample: PBMCs. Source of these receptors: a woman between 18 and 29 years old in good health and CMV-seronegative.

The chain employs TRBV2 and TRBJ1-3; 8 nucleotides line up with TRBD1. Germline V gene lookup returns CDR1 SNHLY and CDR2 FYNNEI. V lost 6 bases to trimming and J lost 1 base; unmatched junction nucleotides: 5. The CDR3 consists of 15 residues. The CDR3 sequence is CASSKQGVSGNTIYF. CDR3 sequence (DNA): TGTGCCAGCAGCAAACAGGGGGTTTCTGGAAACACCATATATTTT.

The J gene is TRBJ2-3, the V gene TRBV7-2; D not resolved. The CDR3 consists of 17 residues. The ends were cut back, 5 bases at V and 2 bases at J, with 20 bases in the middle. Germline CDR1 reads SGHTA; CDR2 reads FQGNSA. CDR3 residues: CASSLGKYGGITDTQYF. The CDR3 region has the DNA TGTGCCAGCAGCCTAGGTAAATACGGCGGTATCACAGATACGCAGTATTTT.

V is TRBV7-7 and J is TRBJ2-1; D remains unclear. The germline gives CDR1 SSHAT, CDR2 FNYEAQ (reference sequence). The length of the CDR3 is 13 residues. V was pared by 3 bases and J by 7 bases, with 10 bases between. Written as DNA, the CDR3 is TGTGCCAGCAGCTTCTCCACCCAGAATGAGCAGTTCTTC. Amino acids: CASSFSTQNEQFF.

The chain links TRBV28 to TRBJ2-7, with D perhaps matching TRBD1 (6 bases). V lost 4 bases, J lost 1 base, and 14 bases lay in between. The length of the CDR3 is 15 residues. CDR1 is MDHEN and CDR2 is SYDVKM in the germline V gene. CDR3 in amino acids: CASSSYGQTSYEQYF. The DNA for the CDR3 is TGTGCCAGCAGTTCCTACGGACAGACTTCCTACGAGCAGTACTTC.

A note on this clone: The same CDR3 also results from other DNA sequences found in this sample. The chain carries TRBV27 and TRBJ2-7; possibly TRBD2 for D (5 bases). This CDR3 has 13 residues. The germline V gene has CDR1 MNHEY and CDR2 SMNVEV (reference sequence). V was shortened by 5 bases and J by 0 bases, with 8 bases between the two germline ends. The CDR3: CASSRDSSYEQYF. CDR3 nucleotide sequence: TGTGCCAGCAGTCGGGATAGCTCCTACGAGCAGTACTTC.

The rearrangement links TRBV29-1 to TRBJ2-1; 10 positions agree with TRBD2. Losses at the gene ends were 4 bases for V and 8 bases for J; bases not matched to a gene: 5. There are 13 residues in the CDR3. Germline loops: CDR1 SQVTM, CDR2 ANQGSEA. CDR3 DNA sequence: TGCAGCGTTGTTTCTAGCGGGAGCTATGAGCAGTTCTTC. Translation: CSVVSSGSYEQFF.

The V call is TRBV9, the J call TRBJ2-7, with 7 nucleotides matching TRBD2. The CDR3 spans 15 residues. The V and J ends lost 4 bases and 3 bases, in that order; junction bases with no gene match: 10. Germline V lookup: CDR1 SGDLS, CDR2 YYNGEE. In nucleotides, the CDR3 is TGTGCCAGCAGCCCCGCAGCGGGACTGAGCTACGAGCAGTACTTC. As protein: CASSPAAGLSYEQYF. Filled out from reference TRBV9 and TRBJ2-7, the complete variable domain reads DSGVTQTPKHLITATGQRVTLRCSPRSGDLSVYWYQQSLDQGLQFLIQYYNGEERAKGNILERFSAQQFPDLHSELNLSSLELGDSALYFCASSPAAGLSYEQYFGPGTRLTVT.

The chain carries TRBV19 and TRBJ2-1, with TRBD2 as a possible D gene (6 bases). Trimming stripped 4 bases from V and 1 base from J, with 8 bases between. The V gene's germline CDR1 is LNHDA and CDR2 SQIVND (reference sequence). The length of the CDR3 is 14 residues. CDR3 DNA sequence: TGTGCCAGTAGTACGCGGGATTCCTACAATGAGCAGTTCTTC. This sequence encodes CASSTRDSYNEQFF.

The V gene is TRBV5-6, the J gene TRBJ2-3; 7 bases map to TRBD1. J lost 7 bases, V lost 3 bases, and 17 bases had no gene match. In germline, CDR1 is SGHDT, CDR2 YYEEEE. This CDR3 region has 17 residues. As DNA, the CDR3 is TGTGCCAGCAGCTGGCGGCTCCGGGACAGTGGGTTGAATACGCAGTATTTT. This sequence encodes CASSWRLRDSGLNTQYF.